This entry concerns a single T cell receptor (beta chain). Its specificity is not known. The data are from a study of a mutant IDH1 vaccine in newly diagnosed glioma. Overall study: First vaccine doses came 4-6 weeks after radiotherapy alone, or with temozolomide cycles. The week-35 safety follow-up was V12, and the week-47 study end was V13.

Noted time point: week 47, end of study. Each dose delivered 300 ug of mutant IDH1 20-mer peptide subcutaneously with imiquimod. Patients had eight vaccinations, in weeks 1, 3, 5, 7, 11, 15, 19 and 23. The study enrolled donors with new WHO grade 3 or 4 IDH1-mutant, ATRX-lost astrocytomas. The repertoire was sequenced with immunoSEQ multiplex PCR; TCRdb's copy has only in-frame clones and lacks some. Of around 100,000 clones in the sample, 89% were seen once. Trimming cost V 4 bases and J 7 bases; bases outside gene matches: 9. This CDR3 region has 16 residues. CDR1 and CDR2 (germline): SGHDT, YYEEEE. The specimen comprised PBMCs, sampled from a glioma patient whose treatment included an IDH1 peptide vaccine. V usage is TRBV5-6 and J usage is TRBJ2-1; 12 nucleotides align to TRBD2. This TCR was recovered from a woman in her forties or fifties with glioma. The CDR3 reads CASSPGGTSGRNEQFF. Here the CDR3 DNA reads TGTGCCAGCAGCCCCGGAGGAACTAGCGGGAGGAATGAGCAGTTCTTC.